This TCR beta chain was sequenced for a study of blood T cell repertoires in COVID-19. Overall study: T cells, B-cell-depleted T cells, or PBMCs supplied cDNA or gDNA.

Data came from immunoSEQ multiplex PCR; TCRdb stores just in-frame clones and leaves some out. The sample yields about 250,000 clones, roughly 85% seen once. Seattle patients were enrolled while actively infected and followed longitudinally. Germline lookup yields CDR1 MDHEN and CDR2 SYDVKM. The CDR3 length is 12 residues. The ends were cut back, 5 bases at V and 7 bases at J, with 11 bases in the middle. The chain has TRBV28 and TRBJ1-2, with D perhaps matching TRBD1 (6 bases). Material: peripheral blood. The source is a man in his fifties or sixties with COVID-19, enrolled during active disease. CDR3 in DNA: TGTGCCAGCAGTCCCCAGGGGATTGGCTACACCTTC. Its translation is CASSPQGIGYTF.